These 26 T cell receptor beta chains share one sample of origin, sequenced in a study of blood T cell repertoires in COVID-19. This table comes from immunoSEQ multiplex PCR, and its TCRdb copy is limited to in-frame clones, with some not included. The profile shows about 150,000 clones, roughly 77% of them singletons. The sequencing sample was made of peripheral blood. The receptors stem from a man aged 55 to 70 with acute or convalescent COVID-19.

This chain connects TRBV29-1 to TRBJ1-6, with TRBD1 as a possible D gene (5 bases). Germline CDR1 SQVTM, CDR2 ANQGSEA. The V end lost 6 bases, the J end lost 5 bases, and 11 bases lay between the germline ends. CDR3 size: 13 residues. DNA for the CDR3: TGCAGCGTCCGATGGGGGGATAATTCACCCCTCCACTTT. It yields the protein CSVRWGDNSPLHF.

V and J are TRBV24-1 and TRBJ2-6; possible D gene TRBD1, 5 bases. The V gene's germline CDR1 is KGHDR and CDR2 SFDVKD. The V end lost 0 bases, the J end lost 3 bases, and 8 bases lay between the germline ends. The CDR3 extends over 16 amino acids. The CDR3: CATSDLQGNGANVLTF. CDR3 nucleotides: TGTGCCACCAGTGATTTGCAGGGTAATGGGGCCAACGTCCTGACTTTC.

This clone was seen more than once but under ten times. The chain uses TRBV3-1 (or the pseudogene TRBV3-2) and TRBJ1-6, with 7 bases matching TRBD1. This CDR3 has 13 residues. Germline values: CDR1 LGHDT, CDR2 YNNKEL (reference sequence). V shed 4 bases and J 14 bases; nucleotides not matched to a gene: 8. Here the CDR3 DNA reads TGTGCCAGCAGCCTAGGGACAGTCTCATCCCTCCACTTT. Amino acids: CASSLGTVSSLHF.

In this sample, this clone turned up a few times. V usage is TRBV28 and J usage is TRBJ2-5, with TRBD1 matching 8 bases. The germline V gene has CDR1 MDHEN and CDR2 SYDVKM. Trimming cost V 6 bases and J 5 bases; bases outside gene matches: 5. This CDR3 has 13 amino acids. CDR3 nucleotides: TGTGCCAGCAGAACAGGGGGATCGGAGACCCAGTACTTC. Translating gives CASRTGGSETQYF.

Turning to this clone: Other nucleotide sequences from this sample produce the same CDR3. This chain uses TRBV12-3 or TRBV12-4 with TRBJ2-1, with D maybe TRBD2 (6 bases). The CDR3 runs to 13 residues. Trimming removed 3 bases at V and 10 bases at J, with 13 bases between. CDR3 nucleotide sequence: TGTGCCAGCAGTTTTTGGAGGGAGGCCGAGCAGTTCTTC. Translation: CASSFWREAEQFF.

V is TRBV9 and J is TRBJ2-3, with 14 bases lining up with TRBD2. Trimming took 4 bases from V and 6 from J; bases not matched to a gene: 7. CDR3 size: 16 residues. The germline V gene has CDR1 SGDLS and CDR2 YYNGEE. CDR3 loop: CASSKGLAGVGDTQYF. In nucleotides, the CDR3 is TGTGCCAGCAGCAAGGGACTAGCGGGAGTGGGGGATACGCAGTATTTT.

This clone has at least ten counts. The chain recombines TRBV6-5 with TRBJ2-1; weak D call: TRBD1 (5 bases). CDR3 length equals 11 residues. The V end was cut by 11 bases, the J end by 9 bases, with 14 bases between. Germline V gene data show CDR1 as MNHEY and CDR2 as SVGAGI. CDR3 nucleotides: TGTGCCTCTAGGGGTTATTCTGAGCAGTTCTTC. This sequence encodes CASRGYSEQFF.

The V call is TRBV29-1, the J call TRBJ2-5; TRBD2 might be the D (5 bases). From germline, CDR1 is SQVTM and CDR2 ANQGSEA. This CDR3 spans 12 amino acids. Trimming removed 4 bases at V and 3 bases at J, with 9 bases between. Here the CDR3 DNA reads TGCAGCGTTGGACCGGGGAAAGAGACCCAGTACTTC. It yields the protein CSVGPGKETQYF.

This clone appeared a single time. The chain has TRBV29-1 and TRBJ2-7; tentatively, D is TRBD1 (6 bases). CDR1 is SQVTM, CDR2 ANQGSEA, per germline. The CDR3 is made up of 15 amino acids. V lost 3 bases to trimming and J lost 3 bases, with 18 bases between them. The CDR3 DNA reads TGCAGCGTTGAGACGACAGGCCCTCTCATCTACGAGCAGTACTTC. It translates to CSVETTGPLIYEQYF.

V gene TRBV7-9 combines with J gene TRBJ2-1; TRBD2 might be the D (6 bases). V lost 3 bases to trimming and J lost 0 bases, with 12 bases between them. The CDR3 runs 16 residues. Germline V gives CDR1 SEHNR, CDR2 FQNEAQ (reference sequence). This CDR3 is CASSFRGVGSYNEQFF. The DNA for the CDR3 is TGTGCCAGCAGCTTCCGCGGGGTCGGCTCCTACAATGAGCAGTTCTTC.

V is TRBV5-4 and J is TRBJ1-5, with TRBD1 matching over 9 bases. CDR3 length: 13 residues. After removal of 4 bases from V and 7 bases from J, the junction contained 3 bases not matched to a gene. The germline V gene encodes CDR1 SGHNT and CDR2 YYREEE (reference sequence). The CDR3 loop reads CASSQDRGQPQHF. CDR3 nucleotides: TGTGCCAGCAGCCAGGACAGGGGACAGCCCCAGCATTTT.

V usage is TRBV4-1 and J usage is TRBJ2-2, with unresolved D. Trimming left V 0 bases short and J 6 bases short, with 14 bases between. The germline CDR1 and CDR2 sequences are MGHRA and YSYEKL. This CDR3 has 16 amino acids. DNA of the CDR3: TGCGCCAGCAGCCAAGATTTTGCCCGCTTAGCCGGGGAGCTGTTTTTT. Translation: CASSQDFARLAGELFF.

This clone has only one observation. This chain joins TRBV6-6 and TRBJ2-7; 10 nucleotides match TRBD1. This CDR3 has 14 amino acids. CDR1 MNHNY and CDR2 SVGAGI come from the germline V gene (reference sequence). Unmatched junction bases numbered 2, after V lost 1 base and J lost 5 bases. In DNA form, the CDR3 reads TGTGCCAGCAGTTACTTGACAGGGGGCGACGAGCAGTACTTC. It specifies CASSYLTGGDEQYF.

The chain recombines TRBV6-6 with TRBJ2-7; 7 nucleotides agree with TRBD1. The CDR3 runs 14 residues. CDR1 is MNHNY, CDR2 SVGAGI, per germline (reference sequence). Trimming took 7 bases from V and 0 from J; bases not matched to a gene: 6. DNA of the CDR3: TGTGCCAGCAAAGGACAGGAGAGCTCCTACGAGCAGTACTTC. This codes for CASKGQESSYEQYF.

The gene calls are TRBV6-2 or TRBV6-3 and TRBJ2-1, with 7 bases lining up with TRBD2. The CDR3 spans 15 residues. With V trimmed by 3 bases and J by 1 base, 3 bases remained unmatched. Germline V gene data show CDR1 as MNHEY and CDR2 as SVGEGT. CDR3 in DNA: TGTGCCAGCAGTTATGGGGGGGGATCCTACAATGAGCAGTTCTTC. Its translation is CASSYGGGSYNEQFF.

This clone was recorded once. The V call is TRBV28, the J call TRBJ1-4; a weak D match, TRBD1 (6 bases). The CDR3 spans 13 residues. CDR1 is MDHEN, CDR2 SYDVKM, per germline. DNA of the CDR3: TGTGCAACGACAGGACCGAATAATGAAAAACTGTTTTTT. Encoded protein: CATTGPNNEKLFF.

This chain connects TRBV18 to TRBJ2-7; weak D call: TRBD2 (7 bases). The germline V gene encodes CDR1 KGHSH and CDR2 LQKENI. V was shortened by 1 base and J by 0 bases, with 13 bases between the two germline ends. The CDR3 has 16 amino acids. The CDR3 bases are TGTGCCAGCTCACCACGAGGGGGGGAGAACTCCTACGAGCAGTACTTC. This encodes CASSPRGGENSYEQYF.

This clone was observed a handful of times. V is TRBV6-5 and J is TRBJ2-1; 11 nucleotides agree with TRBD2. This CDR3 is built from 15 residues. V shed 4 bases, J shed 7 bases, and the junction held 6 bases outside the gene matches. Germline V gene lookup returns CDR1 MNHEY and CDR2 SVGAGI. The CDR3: CASSLLAGARNEQFF. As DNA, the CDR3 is TGTGCCAGCAGTTTACTAGCGGGAGCTAGGAATGAGCAGTTCTTC.

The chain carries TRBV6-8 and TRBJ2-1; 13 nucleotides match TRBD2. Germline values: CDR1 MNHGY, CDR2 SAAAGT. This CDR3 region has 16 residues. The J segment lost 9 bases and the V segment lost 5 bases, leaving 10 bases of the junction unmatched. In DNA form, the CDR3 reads TGTGCCAGCAGTCTCATTCGGACTAGCGGGAGCTGTGAGCAGTTCTTC. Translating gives CASSLIRTSGSCEQFF.

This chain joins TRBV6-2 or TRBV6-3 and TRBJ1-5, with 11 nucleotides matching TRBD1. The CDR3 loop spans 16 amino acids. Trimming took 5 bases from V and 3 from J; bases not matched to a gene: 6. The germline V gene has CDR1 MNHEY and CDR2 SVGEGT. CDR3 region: CASSRRDRGINQPQHF. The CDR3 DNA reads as TGTGCCAGCAGTCGACGGGACAGGGGGATCAATCAGCCCCAGCATTTT.

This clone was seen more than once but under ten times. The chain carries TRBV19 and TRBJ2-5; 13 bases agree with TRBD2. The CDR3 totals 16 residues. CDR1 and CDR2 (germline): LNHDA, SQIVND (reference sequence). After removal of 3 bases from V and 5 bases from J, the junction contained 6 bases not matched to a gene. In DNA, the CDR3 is TGTGCCAGTAGTATGGGACTAGCGGGGCCGGGGGAGACCCAGTACTTC. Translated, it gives CASSMGLAGPGETQYF.

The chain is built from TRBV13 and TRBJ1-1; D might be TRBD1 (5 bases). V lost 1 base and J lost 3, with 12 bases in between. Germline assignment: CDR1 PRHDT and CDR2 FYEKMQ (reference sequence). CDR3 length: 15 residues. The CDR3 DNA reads TGTGCCAGCAGCTTAGATCCAGGGATGGACACTGAAGCTTTCTTT. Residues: CASSLDPGMDTEAFF.

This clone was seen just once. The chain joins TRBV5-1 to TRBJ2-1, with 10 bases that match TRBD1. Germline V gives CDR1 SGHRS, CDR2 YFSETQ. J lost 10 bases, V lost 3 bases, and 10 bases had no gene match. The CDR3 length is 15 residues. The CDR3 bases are TGCGCCAGCAGCTCTCCGGGACAGGGGCCCCGGGAGCAGTTCTTC. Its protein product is CASSSPGQGPREQFF.

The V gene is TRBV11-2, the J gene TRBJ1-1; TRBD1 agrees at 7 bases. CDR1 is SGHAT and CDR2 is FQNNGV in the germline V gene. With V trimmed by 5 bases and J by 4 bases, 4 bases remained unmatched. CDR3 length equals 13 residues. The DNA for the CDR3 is TGTGCCAGCAGCCCACAGGGGTTCACTGAAGCTTTCTTT. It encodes CASSPQGFTEAFF.

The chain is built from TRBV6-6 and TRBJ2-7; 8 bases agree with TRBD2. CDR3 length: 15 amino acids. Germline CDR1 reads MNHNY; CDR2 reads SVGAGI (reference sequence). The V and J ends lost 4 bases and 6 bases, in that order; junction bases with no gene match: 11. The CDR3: CASSFGLAGLGEQYF. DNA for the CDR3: TGTGCCAGCAGTTTCGGGCTAGCGGGCCTAGGCGAGCAGTACTTC.

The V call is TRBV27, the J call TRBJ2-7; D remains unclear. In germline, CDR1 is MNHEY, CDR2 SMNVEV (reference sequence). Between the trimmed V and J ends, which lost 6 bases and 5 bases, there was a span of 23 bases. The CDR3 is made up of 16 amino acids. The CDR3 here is CASRLTPGLIHHEQYF. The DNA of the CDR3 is TGTGCCAGCAGATTAACCCCAGGCCTGATCCACCACGAGCAGTACTTC.